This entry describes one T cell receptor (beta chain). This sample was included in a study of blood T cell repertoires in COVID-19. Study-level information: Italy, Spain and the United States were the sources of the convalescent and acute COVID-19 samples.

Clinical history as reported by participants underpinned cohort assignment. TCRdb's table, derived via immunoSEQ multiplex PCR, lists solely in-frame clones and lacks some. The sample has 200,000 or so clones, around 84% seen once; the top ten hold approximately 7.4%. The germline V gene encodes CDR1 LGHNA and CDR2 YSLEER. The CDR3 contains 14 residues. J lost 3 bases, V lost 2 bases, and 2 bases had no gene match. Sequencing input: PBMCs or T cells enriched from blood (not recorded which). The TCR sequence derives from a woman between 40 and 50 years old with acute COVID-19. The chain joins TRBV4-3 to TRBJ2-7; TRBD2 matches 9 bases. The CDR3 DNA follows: TGCGCCAGCAGCCAACTTAGCGGGGGCTACGAGCAGTACTTC. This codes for CASSQLSGGYEQYF.